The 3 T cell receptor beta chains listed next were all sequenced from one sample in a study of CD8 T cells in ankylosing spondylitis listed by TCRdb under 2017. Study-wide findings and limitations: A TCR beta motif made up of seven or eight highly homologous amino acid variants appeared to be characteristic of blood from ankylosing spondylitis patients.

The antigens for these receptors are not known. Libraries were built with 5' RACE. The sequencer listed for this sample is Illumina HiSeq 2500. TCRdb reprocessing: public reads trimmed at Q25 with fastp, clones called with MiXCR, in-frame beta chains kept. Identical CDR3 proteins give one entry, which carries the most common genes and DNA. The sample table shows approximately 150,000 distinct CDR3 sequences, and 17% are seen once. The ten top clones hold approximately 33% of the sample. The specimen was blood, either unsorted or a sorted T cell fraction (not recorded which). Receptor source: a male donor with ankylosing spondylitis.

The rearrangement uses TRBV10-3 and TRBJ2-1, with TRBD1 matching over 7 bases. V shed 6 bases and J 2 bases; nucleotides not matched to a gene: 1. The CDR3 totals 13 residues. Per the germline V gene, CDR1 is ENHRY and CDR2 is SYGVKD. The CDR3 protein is CAISQGAYNEQFF. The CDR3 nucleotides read TGTGCCATCAGCCAGGGGGCCTACAATGAGCAGTTCTTC.

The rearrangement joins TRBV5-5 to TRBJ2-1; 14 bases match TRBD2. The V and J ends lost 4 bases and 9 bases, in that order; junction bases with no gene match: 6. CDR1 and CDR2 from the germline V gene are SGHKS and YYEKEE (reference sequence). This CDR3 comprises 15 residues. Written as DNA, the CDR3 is TGTGCCAGCAGCCGTCTGGGACTAGCGGGAGTTGAGCAGTTCTTC. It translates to CASSRLGLAGVEQFF.

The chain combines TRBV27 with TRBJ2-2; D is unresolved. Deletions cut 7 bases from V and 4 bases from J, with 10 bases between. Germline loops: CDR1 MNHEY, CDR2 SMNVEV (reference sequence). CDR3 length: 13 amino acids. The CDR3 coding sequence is TGTGCCAGCACCTCCCAATTCACCGGGGAGCTGTTTTTT. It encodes CASTSQFTGELFF.